These 12 T cell receptor beta chains were sequenced from one sample in a study of response to subunit inactivated influenza vaccine. TCRdb analysed the RT-PCR reads with MiXCR anew, one entry per CDR3 protein. The sample has 860,000 or so distinct CDR3 sequences, 21% seen once. The sample in question was PBMCs from blood, obtained roughly 5 days after vaccination. The receptors were sampled from a man between 50 and 59 years old who received an inactivated influenza vaccine.

This clonotype was seen a handful of times. The chain carries TRBV4-3 and TRBJ1-5; tentative D call: TRBD1 (5 bases). V was shortened by 0 bases and J by 4 bases, with 25 bases between the two germline ends. This CDR3 has 20 residues. Germline V gives CDR1 LGHNA, CDR2 YSLEER. CDR3: CASSQDRDIGDGGRNQPQHF. In nucleotides, the CDR3 is TGCGCCAGCAGCCAAGATAGGGATATCGGGGATGGGGGAAGAAATCAGCCCCAGCATTTT.

Comments on this clonotype: An end of the junction does not agree with germline; a read error may underlie this. The genes are TRBV6-5 and TRBJ2-5, with unresolved D. This CDR3 contains 16 residues. CDR1 and CDR2 (germline): MNHEY, SVGAGI. This CDR3 is CASSNSPYTSEETQYF. The CDR3 DNA reads TGTGCCAGCAGTAACTCCCCTTATACAAGTGAAGAGACCCAGTACTTC.

The chain carries TRBV18 and TRBJ2-7; 13 nucleotides agree with TRBD2. J was trimmed by 7 bases and V by 6 bases; bases with no gene match: 9. Germline V gives CDR1 KGHSH, CDR2 LQKENI. This CDR3 comprises 15 residues. The CDR3 loop reads CASSRRTSGSGEQYF. Here the CDR3 DNA reads TGTGCCAGCTCTCGAAGGACTAGCGGGAGTGGGGAGCAGTACTTC.

This clonotype was counted only a few times. The gene calls are TRBV5-6 and TRBJ1-1; D is perhaps TRBD1 (6 bases). Germline V CDR1 and CDR2: SGHDT, YYEEEE. This CDR3 is 13 amino acids long. Trimming removed 1 base at V and 6 bases at J, with 10 bases between. CDR3 in DNA: TGTGCCAGCAGCTTGAGGGGGGCACCTGAAGCTTTCTTT. It specifies CASSLRGAPEAFF.

Ten or more counts support this clonotype. V usage is TRBV5-6 and J usage is TRBJ2-7; D ambiguous. With 3 bases removed from V and 3 bases from J, the gap between germline ends came to 10 bases. Germline loops: CDR1 SGHDT, CDR2 YYEEEE. The CDR3 sequence is 13 residues long. This chain's CDR3 is CASSSTRIYEQYF. CDR3 nucleotide sequence: TGTGCCAGCAGCTCGACACGGATCTACGAGCAGTACTTC.

This clonotype was observed many times. The gene calls are TRBV7-9 and TRBJ2-7; D might be TRBD2 (5 bases). Trimming shortened V by 2 bases and J by 1 base, and 9 bases separated the two germline ends. The CDR3 is made up of 14 amino acids. The germline gives CDR1 SEHNR, CDR2 FQNEAQ (reference sequence). This CDR3 is CASSLPGGSYEQYF. CDR3 bases: TGTGCCAGCAGCTTACCAGGCGGGTCCTACGAGCAGTACTTC.

The genes are TRBV18 and TRBJ1-1; a weak D match, TRBD1 (5 bases). Germline assignment: CDR1 KGHSH and CDR2 LQKENI. The V and J ends lost 6 bases and 7 bases respectively, with 15 bases between them. The CDR3 contains 13 residues. CDR3 bases: TGTGCCAGCTCTCTTGACAGAAAACTTGAAGCTTTCTTT. Protein product: CASSLDRKLEAFF.

This clonotype has just a few counts. The chain uses TRBV28 and TRBJ2-1; D gene unclear. This CDR3 is 14 amino acids long. Germline V CDR1 and CDR2: MDHEN, SYDVKM. Between the trimmed V and J ends, which lost 1 base and 10 bases, there was a span of 14 bases. CDR3 in amino acids: CASSLSGRRGEQFF. The CDR3 DNA reads as TGTGCCAGCAGTTTATCAGGCCGACGTGGCGAGCAGTTCTTC.

This clonotype was counted at least ten times. This chain links TRBV7-9 with TRBJ1-2; D is unclear. CDR1 is SEHNR and CDR2 is FQNEAQ in the germline V gene (reference sequence). This CDR3 is built from 12 residues. The V gene lost 6 bases and the J gene lost 8 bases, with 13 bases spanning the gap. The CDR3 DNA sequence: TGTGCCAGCAGGTCCCTTGACCCAGGCTACACCTTC. Its protein is CASRSLDPGYTF. The full variable domain, with the rest looked up from reference TRBV7-9 and TRBJ1-2, is DTGVSQNPRHKITKRGQNVTFRCDPISEHNRLYWYRQTLGQGPEFLTYFQNEAQLEKSRLLSDRFSAERPKGSFSTLEIQRTEQGDSAMYLCASRSLDPGYTFGSGTRLTVV.

The V call is TRBV20-1, the J call TRBJ1-1; the match to TRBD1 covers 7 bases. In germline, CDR1 is DFQATT, CDR2 SNEGSKA (reference sequence). The CDR3 spans 14 residues. Trimming took 2 bases from V and 4 from J; bases not matched to a gene: 7. The CDR3 is CSARPRGAGTEAFF. In DNA, the CDR3 is TGCAGTGCTAGACCCAGGGGGGCGGGCACTGAAGCTTTCTTT.

The table lists this clonotype with a few counts. The V call is TRBV6-1, the J call TRBJ2-7; D is perhaps TRBD1 (6 bases). The germline V gene has CDR1 MNHNS and CDR2 SASEGT. This CDR3 contains 15 residues. V gave up 6 bases and J gave up 4 bases, with 19 bases separating them. The CDR3 is CASSPNTGSKYEQYF. CDR3 in DNA: TGTGCCAGCAGCCCCAACACAGGGTCCAAGTACGAGCAGTACTTC.

Only a few counts were recorded for this clonotype. The gene calls are TRBV25-1 and TRBJ1-3; D is perhaps TRBD1 (5 bases). This CDR3 contains 13 residues. The ends were cut back, 2 bases at V and 4 bases at J, with 6 bases in the middle. In germline, CDR1 is MGHDK, CDR2 SYGVNS. CDR3 region: CASSEAGGNTIYF. The CDR3 DNA reads as TGTGCCAGCAGTGAAGCAGGGGGAAACACCATATATTTT.